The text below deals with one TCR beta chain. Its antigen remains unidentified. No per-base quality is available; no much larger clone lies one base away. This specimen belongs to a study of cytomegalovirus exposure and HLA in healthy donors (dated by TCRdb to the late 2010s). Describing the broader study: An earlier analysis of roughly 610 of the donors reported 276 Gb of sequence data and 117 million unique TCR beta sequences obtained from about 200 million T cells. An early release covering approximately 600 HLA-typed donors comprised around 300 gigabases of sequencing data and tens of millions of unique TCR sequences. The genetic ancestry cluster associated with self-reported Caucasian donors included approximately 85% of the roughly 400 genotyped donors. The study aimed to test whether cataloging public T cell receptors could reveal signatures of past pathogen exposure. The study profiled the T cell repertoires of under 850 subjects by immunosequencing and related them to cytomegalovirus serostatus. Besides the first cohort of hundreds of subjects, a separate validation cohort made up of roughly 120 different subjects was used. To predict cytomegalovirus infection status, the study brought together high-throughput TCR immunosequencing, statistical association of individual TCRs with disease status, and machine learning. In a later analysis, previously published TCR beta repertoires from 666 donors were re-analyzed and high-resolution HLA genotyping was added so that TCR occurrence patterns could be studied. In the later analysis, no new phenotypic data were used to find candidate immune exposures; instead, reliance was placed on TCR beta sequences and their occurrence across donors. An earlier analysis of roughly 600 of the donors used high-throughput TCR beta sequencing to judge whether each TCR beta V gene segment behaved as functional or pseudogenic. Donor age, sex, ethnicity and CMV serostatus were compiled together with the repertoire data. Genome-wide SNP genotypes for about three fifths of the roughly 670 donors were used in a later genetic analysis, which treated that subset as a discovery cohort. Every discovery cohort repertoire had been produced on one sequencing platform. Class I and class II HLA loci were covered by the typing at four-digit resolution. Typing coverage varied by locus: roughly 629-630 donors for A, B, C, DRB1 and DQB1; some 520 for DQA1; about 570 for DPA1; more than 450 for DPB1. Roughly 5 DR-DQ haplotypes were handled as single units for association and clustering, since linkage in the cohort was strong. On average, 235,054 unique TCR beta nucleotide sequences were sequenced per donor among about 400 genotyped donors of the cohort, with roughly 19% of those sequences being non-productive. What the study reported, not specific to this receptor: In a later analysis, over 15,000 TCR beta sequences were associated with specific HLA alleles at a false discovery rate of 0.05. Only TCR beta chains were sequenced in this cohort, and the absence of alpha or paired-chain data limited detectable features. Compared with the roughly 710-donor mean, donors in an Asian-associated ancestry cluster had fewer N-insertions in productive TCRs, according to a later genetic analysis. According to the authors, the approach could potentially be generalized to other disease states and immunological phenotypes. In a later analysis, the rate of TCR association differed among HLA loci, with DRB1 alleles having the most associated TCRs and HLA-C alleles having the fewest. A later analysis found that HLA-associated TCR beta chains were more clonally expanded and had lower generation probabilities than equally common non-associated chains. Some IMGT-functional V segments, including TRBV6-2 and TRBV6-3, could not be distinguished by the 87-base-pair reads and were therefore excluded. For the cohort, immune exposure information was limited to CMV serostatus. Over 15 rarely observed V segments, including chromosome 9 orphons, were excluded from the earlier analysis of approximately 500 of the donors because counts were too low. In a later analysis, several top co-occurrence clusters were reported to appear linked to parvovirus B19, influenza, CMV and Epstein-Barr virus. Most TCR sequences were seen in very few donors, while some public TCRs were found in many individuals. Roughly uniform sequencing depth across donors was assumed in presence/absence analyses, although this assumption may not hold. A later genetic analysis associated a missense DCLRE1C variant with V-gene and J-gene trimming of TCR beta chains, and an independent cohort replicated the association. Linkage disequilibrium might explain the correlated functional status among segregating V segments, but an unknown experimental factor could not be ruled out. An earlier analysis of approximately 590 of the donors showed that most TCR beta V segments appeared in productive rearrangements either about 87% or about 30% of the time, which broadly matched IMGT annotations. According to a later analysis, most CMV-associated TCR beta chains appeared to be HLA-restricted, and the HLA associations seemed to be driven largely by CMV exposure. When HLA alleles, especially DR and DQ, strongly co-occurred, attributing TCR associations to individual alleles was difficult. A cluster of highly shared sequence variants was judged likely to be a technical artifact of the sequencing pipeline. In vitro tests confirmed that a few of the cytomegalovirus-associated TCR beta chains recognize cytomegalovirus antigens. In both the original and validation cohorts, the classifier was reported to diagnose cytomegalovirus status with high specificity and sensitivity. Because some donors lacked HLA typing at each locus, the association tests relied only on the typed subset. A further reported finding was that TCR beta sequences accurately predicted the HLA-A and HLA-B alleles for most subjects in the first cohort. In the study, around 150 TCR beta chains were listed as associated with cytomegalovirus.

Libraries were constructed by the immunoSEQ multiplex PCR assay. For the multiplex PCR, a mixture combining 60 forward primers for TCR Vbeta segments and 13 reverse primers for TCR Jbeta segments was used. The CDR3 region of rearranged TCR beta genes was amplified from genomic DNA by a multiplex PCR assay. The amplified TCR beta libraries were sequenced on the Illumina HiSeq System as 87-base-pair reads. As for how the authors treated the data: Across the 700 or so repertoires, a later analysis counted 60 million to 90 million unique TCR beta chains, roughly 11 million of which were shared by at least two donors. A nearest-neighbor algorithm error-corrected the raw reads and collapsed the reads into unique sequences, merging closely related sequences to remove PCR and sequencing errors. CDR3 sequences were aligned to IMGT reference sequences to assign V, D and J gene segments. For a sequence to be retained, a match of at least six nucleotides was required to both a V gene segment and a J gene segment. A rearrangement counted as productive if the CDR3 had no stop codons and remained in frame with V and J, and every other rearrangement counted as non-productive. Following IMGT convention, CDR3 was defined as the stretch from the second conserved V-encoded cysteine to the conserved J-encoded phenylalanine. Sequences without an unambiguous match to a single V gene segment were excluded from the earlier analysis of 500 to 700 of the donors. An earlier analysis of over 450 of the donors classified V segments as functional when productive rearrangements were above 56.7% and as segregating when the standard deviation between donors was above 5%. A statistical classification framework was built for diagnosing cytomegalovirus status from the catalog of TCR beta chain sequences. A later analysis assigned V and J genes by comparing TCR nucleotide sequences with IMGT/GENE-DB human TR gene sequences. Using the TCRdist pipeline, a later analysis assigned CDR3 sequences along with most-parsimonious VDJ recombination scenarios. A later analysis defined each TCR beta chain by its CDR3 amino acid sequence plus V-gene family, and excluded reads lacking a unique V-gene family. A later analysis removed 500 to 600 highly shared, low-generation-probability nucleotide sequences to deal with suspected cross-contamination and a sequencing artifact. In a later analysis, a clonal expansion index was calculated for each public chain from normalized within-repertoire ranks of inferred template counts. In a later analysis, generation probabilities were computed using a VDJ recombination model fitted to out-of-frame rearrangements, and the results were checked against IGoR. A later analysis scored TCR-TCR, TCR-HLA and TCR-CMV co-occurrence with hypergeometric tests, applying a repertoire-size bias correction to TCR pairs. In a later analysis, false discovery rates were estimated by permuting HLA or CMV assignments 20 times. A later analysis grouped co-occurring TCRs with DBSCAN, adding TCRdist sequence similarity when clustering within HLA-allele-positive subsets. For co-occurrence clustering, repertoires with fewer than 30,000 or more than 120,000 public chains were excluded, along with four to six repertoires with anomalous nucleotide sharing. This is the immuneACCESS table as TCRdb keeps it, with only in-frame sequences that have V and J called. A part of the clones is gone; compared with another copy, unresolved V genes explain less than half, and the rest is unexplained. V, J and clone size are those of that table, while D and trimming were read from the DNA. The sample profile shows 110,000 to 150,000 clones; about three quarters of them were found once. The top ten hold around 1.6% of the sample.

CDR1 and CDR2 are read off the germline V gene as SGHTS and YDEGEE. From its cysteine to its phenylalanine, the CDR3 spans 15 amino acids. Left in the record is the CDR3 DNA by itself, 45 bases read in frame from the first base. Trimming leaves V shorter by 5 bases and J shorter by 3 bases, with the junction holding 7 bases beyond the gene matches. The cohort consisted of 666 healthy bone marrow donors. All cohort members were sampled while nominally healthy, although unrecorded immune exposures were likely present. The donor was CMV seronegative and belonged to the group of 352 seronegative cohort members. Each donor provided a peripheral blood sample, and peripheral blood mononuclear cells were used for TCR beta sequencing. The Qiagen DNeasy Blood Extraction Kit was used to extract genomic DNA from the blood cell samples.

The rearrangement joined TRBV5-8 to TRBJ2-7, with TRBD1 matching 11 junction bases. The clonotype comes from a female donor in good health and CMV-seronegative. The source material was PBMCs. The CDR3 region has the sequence CASSLSGTGGYEQYF. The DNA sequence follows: TGTGCCAGCAGTCTTTCCGGGACAGGGGGCTACGAGCAGTACTTC.